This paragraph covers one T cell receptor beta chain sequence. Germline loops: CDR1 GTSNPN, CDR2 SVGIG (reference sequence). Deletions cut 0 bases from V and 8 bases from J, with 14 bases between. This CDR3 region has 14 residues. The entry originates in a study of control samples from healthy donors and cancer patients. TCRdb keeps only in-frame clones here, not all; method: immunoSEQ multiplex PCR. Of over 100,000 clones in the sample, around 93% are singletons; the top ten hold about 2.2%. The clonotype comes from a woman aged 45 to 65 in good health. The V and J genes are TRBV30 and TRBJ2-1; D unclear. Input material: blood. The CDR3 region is CAWSVSVPPDEQFF. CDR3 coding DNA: TGTGCCTGGAGTGTAAGTGTGCCGCCGGATGAGCAGTTCTTC.